This entry concerns a single TCR beta chain. These data belong to a study of blood T cell repertoires in COVID-19. This CDR3 has 16 residues. The V end was cut by 4 bases, the J end by 0 bases, with 13 bases between. The germline CDR1 and CDR2 sequences are MNHNY and SVGAGI (reference sequence). Here immunoSEQ multiplex PCR was the method, and the copy in TCRdb shows in-frame clones only, minus some. The sample holds over 85,000 clones, roughly 82% seen once. The sample was peripheral blood. The chain has TRBV6-6 and TRBJ1-5; D might be TRBD1 (6 bases). This TCR was recovered from a woman aged 55-70 years with acute or convalescent COVID-19. The CDR3 sequence is CASSLWTVDSNQPQHF. CDR3 nucleotide sequence: TGTGCCAGCAGTTTGTGGACAGTCGATAGCAATCAGCCCCAGCATTTT.